A selection of T cell receptor beta chains follows, all from one sample in a study of cytomegalovirus exposure and HLA in healthy donors. Method: immunoSEQ multiplex PCR; TCRdb's copy keeps in-frame clones and lacks some. This table holds roughly 74,000 clones. Sequencing was carried out using PBMCs. These receptors were taken from a female donor in good health and CMV-seropositive. Each CDR3 is given without its conserved first and last residue.

v_gene	CDR3aa
TRBV30	AWSPRGLSGNTIY
TRBV2	ASSEGRVGQPQH
TRBV28	ASRLRGPLYT
TRBV6-5	ATTQGYGYT
TRBV19	ASSRQGTGEQY
TRBV7-9	ASSYGRESDEQF
TRBV7-9	ASSPTADEQY
TRBV7-2	ASSLGPSSGNTIY
TRBV5-5	ASSREPGGYEQY
TRBV13	ASSLIRGTDTQY
TRBV4-3	ASSRILYNEQF
TRBV11-2	ASSLRPGGNTDYGYT
TRBV9	ASSPIAGGPYNEQF
TRBV19	ASSIAPRRTTYGYT
TRBV2	ASSGMETSGNEQY
TRBV30	AWSPTGLAGQYNEQF
TRBV13	ASSLRTGVVETQY
TRBV28	ASSPPIVEQY
TRBV10-1	ASSENRGIGEQY
TRBV28	ASSPPIVEQY
TRBV4-3	ASSQITGFFPGELF
TRBV4-1	ASSQDEAPKGSGYT
TRBV4-3	ASSQEEVSYGYT
TRBV29-1	SVELDRGVEAF
TRBV19	ASMRRHEQF
TRBV29-1	SVEQGAGDTQY
TRBV19	ASSPRDRGVTEAF
TRBV7-2	ASSPGRAEQY
TRBV5-1	ASSPDRVGGYT
TRBV2	ASSPDRDSYNEQF
TRBV18	ASSPQGSYEQY
TRBV10-3	AITEGASGGAGEQY
TRBV5-1	ASSLDRDTQY
TRBV11-2	ASIKTGGYEQY
TRBV7-9	ASSLGVGGYNEQF
TRBV11-2	ASSPGLESWQETQY
TRBV6-1	ASSELGTGGYGYT
TRBV2	ASTQGELAPSTDTQY
TRBV29-1	SVEDRGVGRDYGYT
TRBV9	ASSVNGLAGNEQY
TRBV18	ASSPLGTGPSGNTIY
TRBV19	ASSIDRGGGTSPPDTQY
TRBV5-1	ASSLGARGGTDTQY
TRBV28	ASSSPGTGDYGYT
TRBV6-1	ASSERDYSPYEQY
TRBV7-9	ASFNRDIINNEQF
TRBV10-3	AISEGGTGNIQY
TRBV2	ASRARLARSYNEQF
TRBV10-3	ATKFHRGYT
TRBV2	ASSGTINSNQPQH
TRBV4-2	ASSQEWDRAQPQH
TRBV27	ASSQGANTEAF
TRBV29-1	SALSRGLAGELGQETQY